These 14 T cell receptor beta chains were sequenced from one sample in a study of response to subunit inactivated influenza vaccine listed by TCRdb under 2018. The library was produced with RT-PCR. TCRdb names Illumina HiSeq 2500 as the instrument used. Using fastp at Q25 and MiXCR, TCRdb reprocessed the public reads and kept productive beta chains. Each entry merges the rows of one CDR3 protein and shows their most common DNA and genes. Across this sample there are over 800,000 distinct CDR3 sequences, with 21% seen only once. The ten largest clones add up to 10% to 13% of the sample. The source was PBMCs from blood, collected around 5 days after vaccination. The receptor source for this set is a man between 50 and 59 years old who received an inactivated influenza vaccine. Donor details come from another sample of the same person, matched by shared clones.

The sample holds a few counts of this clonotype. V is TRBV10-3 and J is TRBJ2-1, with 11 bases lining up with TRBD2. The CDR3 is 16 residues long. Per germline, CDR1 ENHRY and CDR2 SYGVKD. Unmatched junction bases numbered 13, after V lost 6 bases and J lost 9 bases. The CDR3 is CAIRPGVAGGPSEQFF. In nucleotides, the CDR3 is TGTGCCATCAGGCCCGGGGTAGCGGGGGGGCCAAGTGAGCAGTTCTTC.

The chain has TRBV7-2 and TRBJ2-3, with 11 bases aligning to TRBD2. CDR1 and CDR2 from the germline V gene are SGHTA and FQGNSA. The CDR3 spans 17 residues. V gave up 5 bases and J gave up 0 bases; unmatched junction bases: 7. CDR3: CASSKTSGETSTDTQYF. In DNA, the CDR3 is TGTGCCAGCAGCAAGACTAGCGGGGAAACTAGCACAGATACGCAGTATTTT.

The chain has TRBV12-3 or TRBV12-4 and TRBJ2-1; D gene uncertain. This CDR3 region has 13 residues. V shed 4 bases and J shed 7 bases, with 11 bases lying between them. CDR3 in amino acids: CASSSSVENEQFF. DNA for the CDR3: TGTGCCAGCAGTTCCTCGGTCGAGAATGAGCAGTTCTTC.

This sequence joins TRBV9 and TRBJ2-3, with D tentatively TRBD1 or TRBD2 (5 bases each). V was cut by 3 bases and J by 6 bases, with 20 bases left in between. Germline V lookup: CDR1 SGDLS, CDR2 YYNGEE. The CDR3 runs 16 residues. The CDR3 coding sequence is TGTGCCAGCAGCGAGACCGGGACGGATTTAATTGATACGCAGTATTTT. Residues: CASSETGTDLIDTQYF. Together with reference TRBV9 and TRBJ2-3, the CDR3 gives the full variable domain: DSGVTQTPKHLITATGQRVTLRCSPRSGDLSVYWYQQSLDQGLQFLIQYYNGEERAKGNILERFSAQQFPDLHSELNLSSLELGDSALYFCASSETGTDLIDTQYFGPGTRLTVL.

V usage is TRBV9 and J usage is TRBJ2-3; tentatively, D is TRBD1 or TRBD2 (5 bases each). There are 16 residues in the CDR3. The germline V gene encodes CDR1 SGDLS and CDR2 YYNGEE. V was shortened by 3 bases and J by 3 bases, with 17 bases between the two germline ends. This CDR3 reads CASSETGALETDTQYF. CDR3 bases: TGTGCCAGCAGCGAAACCGGGGCCTTGGAAACAGATACGCAGTATTTT.

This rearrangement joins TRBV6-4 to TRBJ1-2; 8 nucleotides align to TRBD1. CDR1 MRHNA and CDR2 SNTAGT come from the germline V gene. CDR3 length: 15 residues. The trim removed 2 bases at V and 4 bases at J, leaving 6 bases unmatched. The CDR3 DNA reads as TGTGCCAGCAGTGACAACCCCAGGGGGCCCTATGGCTACACCTTC. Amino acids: CASSDNPRGPYGYTF.

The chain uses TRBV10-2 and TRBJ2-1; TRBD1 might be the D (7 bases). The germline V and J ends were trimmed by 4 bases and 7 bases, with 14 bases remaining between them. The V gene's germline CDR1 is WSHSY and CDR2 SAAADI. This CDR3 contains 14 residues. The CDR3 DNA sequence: TGCGCCAGCAGTGCCTCGCCAGGGGGGAATGAGCAGTTCTTC. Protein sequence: CASSASPGGNEQFF.

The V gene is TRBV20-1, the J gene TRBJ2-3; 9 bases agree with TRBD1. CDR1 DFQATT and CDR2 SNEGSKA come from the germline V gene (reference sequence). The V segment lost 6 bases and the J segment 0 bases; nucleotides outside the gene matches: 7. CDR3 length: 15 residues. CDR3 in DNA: TGCAGTGCCAAACAGGGGGCCACTAGCACAGATACGCAGTATTTT. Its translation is CSAKQGATSTDTQYF.

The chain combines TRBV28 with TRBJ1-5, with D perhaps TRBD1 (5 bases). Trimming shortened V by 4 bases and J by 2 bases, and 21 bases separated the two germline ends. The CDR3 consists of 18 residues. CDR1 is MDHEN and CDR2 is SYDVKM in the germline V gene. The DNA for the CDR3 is TGTGCCAGCAGTTCCCTGAAGGGCAGGGTTCCTGGCAATCAGCCCCAGCATTTT. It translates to CASSSLKGRVPGNQPQHF.

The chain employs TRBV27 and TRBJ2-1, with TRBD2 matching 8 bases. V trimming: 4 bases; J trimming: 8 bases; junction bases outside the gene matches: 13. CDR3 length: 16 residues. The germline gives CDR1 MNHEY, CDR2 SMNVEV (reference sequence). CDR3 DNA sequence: TGTGCCAGCAGTTCATCCCCCCCTAGCGGGTATTATGAGCAGTTCTTC. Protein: CASSSSPPSGYYEQFF.

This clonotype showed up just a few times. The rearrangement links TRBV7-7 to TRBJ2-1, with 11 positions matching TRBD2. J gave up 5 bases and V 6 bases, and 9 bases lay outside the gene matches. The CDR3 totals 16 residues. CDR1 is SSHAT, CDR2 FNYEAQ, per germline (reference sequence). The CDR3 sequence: CASSPIAGGPHNEQFF. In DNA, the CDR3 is TGTGCCAGCAGTCCTATAGCGGGAGGGCCTCACAATGAGCAGTTCTTC.

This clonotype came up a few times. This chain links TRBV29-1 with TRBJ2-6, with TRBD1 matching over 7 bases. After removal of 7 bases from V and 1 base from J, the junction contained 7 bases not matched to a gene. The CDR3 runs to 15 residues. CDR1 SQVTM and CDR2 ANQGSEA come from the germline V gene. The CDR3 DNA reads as TGCAGCGGGCTGACAGGGAAGTCTGGGGCCAACGTCCTGACTTTC. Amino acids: CSGLTGKSGANVLTF. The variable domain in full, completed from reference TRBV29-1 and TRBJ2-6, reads SAVISQKPSRDICQRGTSLTIQCQVDSQVTMMFWYRQQPGQSLTLIATANQGSEATYESGFVIDKFPISRPNLTFSTLTVSNMSPEDSSIYLCSGLTGKSGANVLTFGAGSRLTVL.

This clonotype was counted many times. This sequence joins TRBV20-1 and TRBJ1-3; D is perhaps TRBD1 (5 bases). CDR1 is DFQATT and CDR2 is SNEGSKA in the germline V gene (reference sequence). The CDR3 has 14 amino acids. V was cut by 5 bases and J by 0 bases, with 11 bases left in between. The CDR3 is CSAPVGGSGNTIYF. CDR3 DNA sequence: TGCAGTGCTCCCGTCGGGGGCTCTGGAAACACCATATATTTT.

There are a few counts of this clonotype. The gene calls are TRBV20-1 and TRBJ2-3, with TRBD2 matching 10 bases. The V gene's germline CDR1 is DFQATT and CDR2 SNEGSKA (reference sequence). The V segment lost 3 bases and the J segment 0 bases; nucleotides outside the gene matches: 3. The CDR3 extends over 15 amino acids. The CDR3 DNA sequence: TGCAGTGCTAGCCCGACTAGCGGGAGCACAGATACGCAGTATTTT. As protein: CSASPTSGSTDTQYF.